This T cell receptor beta chain was retrieved from a study of CD8 T cells in ankylosing spondylitis. Study-level findings and limits: Characteristic of ankylosing spondylitis blood, it appeared, was a TCR beta motif comprising about 8 highly homologous variants. Certain motif variants had earlier been reported in reactive arthritis synovial fluid and blood. The study looked at matched synovial fluid samples from ankylosing spondylitis patients. Disease-linked clones were reported to be significantly enriched there.

It was by quantitative 5'-RACE with molecular barcodes that TCR beta libraries were made. TCRdb reanalysed the 5' RACE reads using MiXCR and keeps one entry per CDR3 protein. The data show some 350,000 distinct CDR3 sequences, about 15% seen once. This CDR3 has 17 amino acids. CDR1 LGHDT and CDR2 YNNKEL come from the germline V gene (reference sequence). V was cut by 4 bases and J by 5 bases, with 23 bases left in between. This clonotype was counted at least ten times. The antigen remains unidentified. The V and J genes are TRBV3-1 and TRBJ1-1; the D gene is possibly TRBD1 (6 bases). This receptor was taken from a male donor with ankylosing spondylitis or in good health (not recorded which). Sequencing used blood, either unsorted or a sorted T cell fraction (not recorded which). CDR3 bases: TGTGCCAGCAGCCCTCCCTTACGACAGGACTCGGAAACTGAAGCTTTCTTT. Its translation: CASSPPLRQDSETEAFF.